Listed below are T cell receptor beta chains from one sample, sequenced in a study of blood T cell repertoires in COVID-19. The assay was immunoSEQ multiplex PCR, and TCRdb's table has in-frame clones only and misses some. The sample shows under 250,000 clones, 75% to 85% of them seen only once. The sequenced material came from peripheral blood. These receptors originate from a man between 45 and 60 years old with active or convalescent COVID-19. CDR3s include the opening cysteine and the closing phenylalanine or tryptophan. The order of the fields is clone size, V gene, J gene, D gene, CDR3 protein, CDR3 DNA. The D gene is left open where the match is weak. Expanded clones get a size class; other rows say once, few or many, or leave the size out.

clone size: -; V gene: TRBV4-3; J gene: TRBJ1-2; D gene: -; CDR3 protein: CASSQVLSGGTYGYTF; CDR3 DNA: TGCGCCAGCAGCCAAGTGTTGTCAGGAGGGACCTATGGCTACACCTTC
clone size: -; V gene: TRBV7-3; J gene: TRBJ1-2; D gene: -; CDR3 protein: CASSLNAGVDGYTF; CDR3 DNA: TGTGCCAGCAGCTTAAATGCGGGGGTAGATGGCTACACCTTC
clone size: -; V gene: TRBV28; J gene: TRBJ1-5; D gene: -; CDR3 protein: CASSLYSGDSNQPQHF; CDR3 DNA: TGTGCCAGCAGTTTATATTCCGGGGATAGCAATCAGCCCCAGCATTTT
clone size: few; V gene: TRBV2; J gene: TRBJ1-6; D gene: -; CDR3 protein: CASNGGKGSYNSPLHF; CDR3 DNA: TGTGCCAGCAACGGGGGGAAAGGTTCCTATAATTCACCCCTCCACTTT
clone size: many; V gene: TRBV5-1; J gene: TRBJ1-5; D gene: TRBD1; CDR3 protein: CASSPWTGSGQPQHF; CDR3 DNA: TGCGCCAGCAGCCCCTGGACAGGGTCAGGGCAGCCCCAGCATTTT
clone size: -; V gene: TRBV9; J gene: TRBJ1-1; D gene: TRBD1; CDR3 protein: CASSVGGYGTGINEAFF; CDR3 DNA: TGTGCCAGCAGCGTAGGCGGATACGGGACAGGGATCAATGAAGCTTTCTTT
clone size: -; V gene: TRBV29-1; J gene: TRBJ2-5; D gene: -; CDR3 protein: CSVERTGSGAQYF; CDR3 DNA: TGCAGCGTTGAAAGGACAGGTTCGGGGGCCCAGTACTTC
clone size: -; V gene: TRBV2; J gene: TRBJ2-5; D gene: -; CDR3 protein: CASRYNQETQYF; CDR3 DNA: TGTGCCAGCAGATACAACCAAGAGACCCAGTACTTC
clone size: few; V gene: TRBV7-2; J gene: TRBJ1-2; D gene: -; CDR3 protein: CASSLEGGILANYGYTF; CDR3 DNA: TGTGCCAGCAGCTTAGAAGGAGGGATATTAGCTAACTATGGCTACACCTTC
clone size: once; V gene: TRBV14; J gene: TRBJ2-5; D gene: TRBD2; CDR3 protein: CASSQDATSGFRETQYF; CDR3 DNA: TGTGCCAGCAGCCAAGATGCTACTAGCGGGTTTCGGGAGACCCAGTACTTC
clone size: -; V gene: TRBV19; J gene: TRBJ1-4; D gene: -; CDR3 protein: CASSIFPRREEKLFF; CDR3 DNA: TGTGCCAGTAGTATTTTCCCCAGGAGGGAAGAAAAACTGTTTTTT
clone size: -; V gene: TRBV12-3/TRBV12-4; J gene: TRBJ2-5; D gene: TRBD1; CDR3 protein: CASKGDSETQYF; CDR3 DNA: TGTGCCAGCAAGGGGGACAGTGAGACCCAGTACTTC
clone size: -; V gene: TRBV28; J gene: TRBJ1-5; D gene: TRBD1; CDR3 protein: CASSPSDRGDQPQHF; CDR3 DNA: TGTGCCAGCAGCCCAAGCGACAGGGGAGATCAGCCCCAGCATTTT
clone size: -; V gene: TRBV19; J gene: TRBJ1-2; D gene: -; CDR3 protein: CASSIFGGADNYGYTF; CDR3 DNA: TGTGCCAGTAGTATATTCGGAGGGGCGGATAACTATGGCTACACCTTC
clone size: -; V gene: TRBV7-3; J gene: TRBJ1-1; D gene: TRBD1; CDR3 protein: CASSPKGGLEAFF; CDR3 DNA: TGTGCCAGCAGCCCAAAAGGGGGCTTAGAAGCTTTCTTT
clone size: -; V gene: TRBV5-1; J gene: TRBJ2-5; D gene: TRBD1; CDR3 protein: CASNTAQGDQETQYF; CDR3 DNA: TGCGCCAGCAATACCGCACAGGGGGATCAAGAGACCCAGTACTTC
clone size: -; V gene: TRBV7-9; J gene: TRBJ1-2; D gene: -; CDR3 protein: CASSPLGAVPANYGYTF; CDR3 DNA: TGTGCCAGCAGCCCCCTGGGGGCGGTTCCAGCTAACTATGGCTACACCTTC
clone size: -; V gene: TRBV7-8; J gene: TRBJ2-3; D gene: TRBD1; CDR3 protein: CASSLDRARGDTQYF; CDR3 DNA: TGTGCCAGCAGCTTAGACAGGGCCAGGGGGGATACGCAGTATTTT
clone size: -; V gene: TRBV4-3; J gene: TRBJ1-2; D gene: -; CDR3 protein: CASSQGVLGTGGGYTF; CDR3 DNA: TGCGCCAGCAGCCAAGGAGTTTTGGGGACTGGGGGTGGCTACACCTTC
clone size: -; V gene: TRBV19; J gene: TRBJ1-6; D gene: TRBD1; CDR3 protein: CASKVQGAGRNSPLHF; CDR3 DNA: TGTGCCAGTAAGGTACAGGGGGCAGGAAGGAATTCACCCCTCCACTTT
clone size: -; V gene: TRBV6-2/TRBV6-3; J gene: TRBJ2-5; D gene: TRBD1; CDR3 protein: CASSWFTQGQETQYF; CDR3 DNA: TGTGCCAGCAGTTGGTTCACACAGGGGCAAGAGACCCAGTACTTC
clone size: -; V gene: TRBV30; J gene: TRBJ2-2; D gene: TRBD2; CDR3 protein: CAWRGLAGGAGELFF; CDR3 DNA: TGTGCCTGGAGGGGACTAGCGGGAGGGGCCGGGGAGCTGTTTTTT
clone size: -; V gene: TRBV4-2; J gene: TRBJ1-1; D gene: -; CDR3 protein: CASSQDPFVAEAFF; CDR3 DNA: TGTGCCAGCAGCCAAGATCCTTTTGTCGCTGAAGCTTTCTTT
clone size: -; V gene: TRBV19; J gene: TRBJ1-1; D gene: TRBD1; CDR3 protein: CASRQGINTEAFF; CDR3 DNA: TGTGCCAGTAGACAGGGGATAAACACTGAAGCTTTCTTT
clone size: once; V gene: TRBV6-2/TRBV6-3; J gene: TRBJ1-5; D gene: -; CDR3 protein: CASSYPRADYQPQHF; CDR3 DNA: TGTGCCAGCAGTTACCCGCGGGCTGATTATCAGCCCCAGCATTTT
clone size: -; V gene: TRBV27; J gene: TRBJ1-1; D gene: TRBD1; CDR3 protein: CASSNRGRTEAFF; CDR3 DNA: TGTGCCAGCAGCAACAGGGGGCGAACTGAAGCTTTCTTT
clone size: -; V gene: TRBV3-1/TRBV3-2; J gene: TRBJ1-2; D gene: -; CDR3 protein: CASSQVDQGGYTF; CDR3 DNA: TGTGCCAGCAGCCAAGTCGATCAGGGGGGCTACACCTTC
clone size: -; V gene: TRBV7-9; J gene: TRBJ2-3; D gene: -; CDR3 protein: CASSLVGGTDTQYF; CDR3 DNA: TGTGCCAGCAGCTTAGTCGGTGGCACAGATACGCAGTATTTT
clone size: -; V gene: TRBV27; J gene: TRBJ2-3; D gene: TRBD1; CDR3 protein: CASSTGTGGADTQYF; CDR3 DNA: TGTGCCAGCAGCACCGGGACAGGGGGCGCGGATACGCAGTATTTT
clone size: -; V gene: TRBV9; J gene: TRBJ1-3; D gene: TRBD1; CDR3 protein: CASSVGQTILRPGNTIYF; CDR3 DNA: TGTGCCAGCAGCGTGGGACAGACTATCTTACGGCCTGGAAACACCATATATTTT
clone size: -; V gene: TRBV4-2; J gene: TRBJ2-5; D gene: TRBD1; CDR3 protein: CASSQGTGIYQETQYF; CDR3 DNA: TGTGCCAGCAGCCAGGGGACAGGGATTTACCAAGAGACCCAGTACTTC
clone size: -; V gene: TRBV5-1; J gene: TRBJ1-1; D gene: TRBD1; CDR3 protein: CASSLEGGGQAFF; CDR3 DNA: TGCGCCAGCAGCTTGGAAGGGGGCGGGCAAGCTTTCTTT
clone size: -; V gene: TRBV28; J gene: TRBJ1-5; D gene: -; CDR3 protein: CASTSGTPGQPQHF; CDR3 DNA: TGTGCCAGCACATCCGGCACCCCGGGTCAGCCCCAGCATTTT
clone size: -; V gene: TRBV7-9; J gene: TRBJ1-4; D gene: -; CDR3 protein: CASSSTGRVEKLFF; CDR3 DNA: TGTGCCAGCAGCTCTACAGGGCGGGTTGAAAAACTGTTTTTT
clone size: -; V gene: TRBV11-2; J gene: TRBJ2-5; D gene: TRBD1; CDR3 protein: CASSLRLGDSQETQYF; CDR3 DNA: TGTGCCAGCAGCTTAAGACTCGGGGACAGTCAAGAGACCCAGTACTTC
clone size: -; V gene: TRBV4-3; J gene: TRBJ2-1; D gene: TRBD1; CDR3 protein: CASSPLGRGGPLDEQFF; CDR3 DNA: TGCGCCAGCAGCCCCCTGGGGAGAGGGGGCCCTTTGGATGAGCAGTTCTTC
clone size: -; V gene: TRBV7-6; J gene: TRBJ2-7; D gene: TRBD1; CDR3 protein: CASSLAPTGGPSYEQYF; CDR3 DNA: TGTGCCAGCAGCTTAGCACCTACAGGGGGCCCCTCCTACGAGCAGTACTTC